This T cell receptor (beta chain) came from a study of regulatory T cells in long-lasting Graves disease. General study points: Persistent disease was characterized by preferential usage of TRBV28, TRBJ1-2 and TRBJ2-5.

This clonotype was seen many times. The antigen remains unidentified. Combining iRepertoire HTBI primers with Arm-PCR of CDR3 regions, the authors built TCR beta libraries. TCRdb fed the multiplex PCR reads into MiXCR, producing one record per CDR3 protein. The profile shows roughly 220,000 distinct CDR3 sequences, around 19% of them singletons. The CDR3 is 13 amino acids. V was pared by 6 bases and J by 3 bases, with 11 bases between. Noted time point: newly diagnosed GD, antithyroid drugs for less than 3 months. Extracted PBMC RNA gave rise to the TCR library. Sequencing was performed on peripheral blood mononuclear cells (PBMCs), taken at new diagnosis, from a patient treated with antithyroid drugs. This clonotype was obtained from a female donor with Graves disease. The gene calls are TRBV12-3 or TRBV12-4 and TRBJ1-1, with D uncertain. CDR3 coding DNA: TGTGCCAGCAGGCGGACCGATTACACTGAAGCTTTCTTT. This codes for CASRRTDYTEAFF.